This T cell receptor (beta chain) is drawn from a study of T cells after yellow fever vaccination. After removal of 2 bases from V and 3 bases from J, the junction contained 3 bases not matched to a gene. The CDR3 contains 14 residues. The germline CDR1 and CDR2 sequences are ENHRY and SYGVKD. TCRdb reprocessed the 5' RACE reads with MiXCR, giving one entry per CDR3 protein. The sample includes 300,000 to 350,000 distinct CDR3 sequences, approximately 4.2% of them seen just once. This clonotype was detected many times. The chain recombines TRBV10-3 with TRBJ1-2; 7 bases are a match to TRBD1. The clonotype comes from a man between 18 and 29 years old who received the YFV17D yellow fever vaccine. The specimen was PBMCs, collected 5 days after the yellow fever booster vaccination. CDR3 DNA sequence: TGTGCCATCAGTGAGAGGGACAGTGACTATGGCTACACCTTC. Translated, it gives CAISERDSDYGYTF.